The 23 T cell receptor beta chains below were found in one sample sequenced in a study of shared clonotypes between healthy human individuals. CD8 cells classed as naive were CD45RO-negative and positively selected for CCR7, excluding terminally differentiated effector memory CD45RA+ cells. Method: immunoSEQ multiplex PCR; TCRdb's copy keeps in-frame clones and lacks some. The sample gives around 700,000 clones, about 90% of which show up once; about 24% is in the top ten. Input material: naive CD8+ T cells sorted from blood. Source of these receptors: a man younger than 45 in good health.

The chain recombines TRBV27 with TRBJ2-5; 8 nucleotides agree with TRBD1. This CDR3 spans 14 amino acids. J was trimmed by 4 bases and V by 5 bases; bases with no gene match: 6. Germline-derived CDR1 and CDR2 are MNHEY and SMNVEV (reference sequence). The CDR3, as DNA: TGTGCCAGCAGTCGGCAGGGGGCGACAGAGACCCAGTACTTC. This encodes CASSRQGATETQYF.

V gene TRBV4-1 combines with J gene TRBJ2-1, with D unclear. From germline, CDR1 is MGHRA and CDR2 YSYEKL. This CDR3 region has 16 residues. Trimming shortened V by 1 base and J by 3 bases, and 13 bases separated the two germline ends. The CDR3 loop is CASSQGPTILYNEQFF. CDR3 DNA: TGCGCCAGCAGCCAAGGGCCTACAATCCTCTACAATGAGCAGTTCTTC.

The chain joins TRBV29-1 to TRBJ1-5; TRBD1 matches at 7 bases. The CDR3 length is 13 residues. The V gene end was trimmed by 4 bases and the J gene end by 7 bases; junction bases not matched to a gene: 7. Germline V CDR1 and CDR2: SQVTM, ANQGSEA. In nucleotides, the CDR3 is TGCAGCGTTGGAGTCGACAGGGTACAGCCCCAGCATTTT. Translation: CSVGVDRVQPQHF. Full variable domain (rest looked up from reference TRBV29-1 and TRBJ1-5): SAVISQKPSRDICQRGTSLTIQCQVDSQVTMMFWYRQQPGQSLTLIATANQGSEATYESGFVIDKFPISRPNLTFSTLTVSNMSPEDSSIYLCSVGVDRVQPQHFGDGTRLSIL.

The chain combines TRBV7-9 with TRBJ2-7; 7 bases line up with TRBD1. The CDR3 is made up of 16 amino acids. The trim removed 2 bases at V and 0 bases at J, leaving 7 bases unmatched. The germline gives CDR1 SEHNR, CDR2 FQNEAQ (reference sequence). This CDR3 is CASSLTDGTASYEQYF. CDR3 bases: TGTGCCAGCAGCTTAACTGACGGGACAGCCTCCTACGAGCAGTACTTC.

The chain has TRBV7-6 and TRBJ2-7, with a tentative D call TRBD1 (6 bases). V lost 1 base, J lost 6 bases, and 10 bases lay in between. Germline V lookup: CDR1 SGHVS, CDR2 FNYEAQ. The CDR3 length is 13 residues. The CDR3 DNA reads TGTGCCAGCAGCTTAGAAACAGGGTTCGAGCAGTACTTC. This gives the protein CASSLETGFEQYF.

The rearrangement joins TRBV7-9 to TRBJ2-3; possible D gene TRBD1, 5 bases. V lost 5 bases, J lost 4 bases, and 7 bases lay in between. This CDR3 is built from 12 residues. Germline CDR1 is SEHNR and CDR2 is FQNEAQ (reference sequence). CDR3 nucleotides: TGTGCCAGCAGCGAACAGGCAGATACGCAGTATTTT. This gives the protein CASSEQADTQYF.

In this sample, this clone turned up once. The chain carries TRBV27 and TRBJ2-1, with TRBD2 identical over 7 bases. Germline V CDR1 and CDR2: MNHEY, SMNVEV (reference sequence). J was trimmed by 3 bases and V by 8 bases; bases with no gene match: 4. This CDR3 spans 13 amino acids. CDR3 DNA sequence: TGTGCCAGCGGAAGCGGGAACTACAATGAGCAGTTCTTC. The encoded protein is CASGSGNYNEQFF.

The rearrangement links TRBV11-2 to TRBJ1-2, with 8 positions matching TRBD1. Germline values: CDR1 SGHAT, CDR2 FQNNGV. The CDR3 extends over 15 amino acids. The junction had 9 bases not matched to a gene; V was cut back by 5 bases and J by 4 bases. The CDR3 DNA follows: TGTGCCAGCAGCCCAACGACAGGGGCGGGCTATGGCTACACCTTC. Protein: CASSPTTGAGYGYTF. The variable domain in full, completed from reference TRBV11-2 and TRBJ1-2, reads EAGVAQSPRYKIIEKRQSVAFWCNPISGHATLYWYQQILGQGPKLLIQFQNNGVVDDSQLPKDRFSAERLKGVDSTLKIQPAKLEDSAVYLCASSPTTGAGYGYTFGSGTRLTVV.

The gene calls are TRBV7-9 and TRBJ2-6, with unresolved D. CDR1 and CDR2 from the germline V gene are SEHNR and FQNEAQ (reference sequence). The CDR3 runs 19 residues. Trimming stripped 5 bases from V and 0 bases from J, with 20 bases between. Here the CDR3 reads CASSRPHDGKYSGANVLTF. DNA for the CDR3: TGTGCCAGCAGCCGACCTCACGACGGTAAATACTCTGGGGCCAACGTCCTGACTTTC.

The chain couples TRBV30 to TRBJ2-1; the D gene is possibly TRBD1 (5 bases). This CDR3 is 14 amino acids long. Germline assignment: CDR1 GTSNPN and CDR2 SVGIG (reference sequence). V was clipped by 0 bases and J by 5 bases, with 11 bases between them. The CDR3 coding sequence is TGTGCCTGGAGTGTAGGGGCGTCGAACAATGAGCAGTTCTTC. Amino acid sequence: CAWSVGASNNEQFF.

Notes on this clone: A read error may account for a junction end that differs from germline. The chain joins TRBV7-7 to TRBJ2-5; 14 bases align to TRBD2. This CDR3 is built from 16 residues. The germline CDR1 and CDR2 sequences are SSHAT and FNYEAQ (reference sequence). The CDR3 here is CASSIGLAGGLETQYF. CDR3 bases: TGTGCTAGCAGCATCGGACTAGCGGGAGGTCTAGAGACCCAGTACTTC. The full variable domain, its missing parts supplied by reference TRBV7-7 and TRBJ2-5, is GAGVSQSPRYKVTKRGQDVTLRCDPISSHATLYWYQQALGQGPEFLTYFNYEAQPDKSGLPSDRFSAERPEGSISTLTIQRTEQRDSAMYRCASSIGLAGGLETQYFGPGTRLLVL.

The chain is built from TRBV19 and TRBJ2-3; TRBD2 agrees at 7 bases. The CDR3 extends over 15 amino acids. Germline V CDR1 and CDR2: LNHDA, SQIVND (reference sequence). Trimming removed 3 bases from V and 4 bases from J; junction bases left unmatched: 7. CDR3 residues: CASSMGGSGADTQYF. For the CDR3, the DNA is TGTGCCAGTAGTATGGGCGGGAGCGGGGCAGATACGCAGTATTTT.

The chain joins TRBV29-1 to TRBJ2-1, with 11 bases fitting TRBD2. Germline assignment: CDR1 SQVTM and CDR2 ANQGSEA. The CDR3 loop spans 16 amino acids. J gave up 7 bases and V 0 bases, and 8 bases lay outside the gene matches. This chain's CDR3 is CSVEDWLAGGENEQFF. The CDR3 nucleotides read TGCAGCGTTGAAGACTGGCTAGCGGGAGGTGAGAATGAGCAGTTCTTC.

The rearrangement uses TRBV9 and TRBJ2-3; D is possibly TRBD2 (6 bases). The V end lost 3 bases, the J end lost 4 bases, and 12 bases lay between the germline ends. CDR1 SGDLS and CDR2 YYNGEE come from the germline V gene. CDR3 size: 14 residues. The CDR3 nucleotides read TGTGCCAGCAGCGCTGGGGACTTTTCAGATACGCAGTATTTT. Its protein is CASSAGDFSDTQYF.

The gene calls are TRBV5-1 and TRBJ2-5, with 12 bases matching TRBD2. J lost 4 bases, V lost 4 bases, and 8 bases had no gene match. In germline, CDR1 is SGHRS, CDR2 YFSETQ. The CDR3 covers 16 residues. The CDR3 sequence: CASSDKPGLAGETQYF. The CDR3, as DNA: TGCGCCAGCAGCGACAAACCGGGACTAGCGGGAGAGACCCAGTACTTC. The full variable domain, rest sourced from reference TRBV5-1 and TRBJ2-5, is KAGVTQTPRYLIKTRGQQVTLSCSPISGHRSVSWYQQTPGQGLQFLFEYFSETQRNKGNFPGRFSGRQFSNSRSEMNVSTLELGDSALYLCASSDKPGLAGETQYFGPGTRLLVL.

A few counts support this clone. The chain recombines TRBV2 with TRBJ2-5, with a possible D match to TRBD2 (5 bases). Germline V gene sequence: CDR1 SNHLY, CDR2 FYNNEI. This CDR3 contains 15 residues. Trimming pared 2 bases from V and 4 bases from J, leaving 14 bases between. CDR3 amino acids: CASSEFQRVGETQYF. The CDR3 DNA sequence: TGTGCCAGCAGTGAATTTCAGAGGGTTGGAGAGACCCAGTACTTC. The full variable domain, with the rest looked up from reference TRBV2 and TRBJ2-5, is EPEVTQTPSHQVTQMGQEVILRCVPISNHLYFYWYRQILGQKVEFLVSFYNNEISEKSEIFDDQFSVERPDGSNFTLKIRSTKLEDSAMYFCASSEFQRVGETQYFGPGTRLLVL.

The chain carries TRBV7-9 and TRBJ2-1; perhaps TRBD2 as D (6 bases). CDR1 and CDR2 from the germline V gene are SEHNR and FQNEAQ (reference sequence). V was pared by 5 bases and J by 7 bases, with 18 bases between. The CDR3 has 15 residues. CDR3 DNA sequence: TGTGCCAGCAGCCCAGCGGGTAAATTTAGGAATGAGCAGTTCTTC. It encodes CASSPAGKFRNEQFF.

This rearrangement joins TRBV27 to TRBJ2-3; D unresolved. Germline CDR1 is MNHEY and CDR2 is SMNVEV (reference sequence). V gave up 5 bases and J gave up 4 bases, with 16 bases separating them. CDR3 length equals 15 residues. CDR3 residues: CASSQLRVFADTQYF. In DNA form, the CDR3 reads TGTGCCAGCAGTCAATTAAGGGTTTTTGCAGATACGCAGTATTTT.

The CDR3, as DNA: TGTGCCAGCAGGGCTTTCGCGGCAGGGCGCGAGCAGTTCTTC. Its translation is CASRAFAAGREQFF. The chain couples TRBV6-1 to TRBJ2-1, with a possible D match to TRBD1 (5 bases). V shed 6 bases and J shed 10 bases, with 19 bases lying between them. Per the germline V gene, CDR1 is MNHNS and CDR2 is SASEGT. The CDR3 length is 14 residues.

This chain uses TRBV7-2 with TRBJ2-7; D is undetermined. The CDR3 consists of 14 residues. The V and J ends lost 1 base and 0 bases respectively, with 7 bases between them. Germline CDR1 is SGHTA and CDR2 is FQGNSA. As DNA, the CDR3 is TGTGCCAGCAGCTTAGGATCCAGCTCCTACGAGCAGTACTTC. Its protein product is CASSLGSSSYEQYF.

The rearrangement uses TRBV5-6 and TRBJ2-3; TRBD2 aligns across 9 bases. The V gene end was trimmed by 0 bases and the J gene end by 4 bases; junction bases not matched to a gene: 6. The CDR3 sequence is 16 residues long. Germline CDR1 is SGHDT and CDR2 is YYEEEE. The CDR3, as DNA: TGTGCCAGCAGCTTGGCCGTAGCGGGAGTTTCAGATACGCAGTATTTT. Encoded protein: CASSLAVAGVSDTQYF. The variable domain in full, completed from reference TRBV5-6 and TRBJ2-3, reads DAGVTQSPTHLIKTRGQQVTLRCSPKSGHDTVSWYQQALGQGPQFIFQYYEEEERQRGNFPDRFSGHQFPNYSSELNVNALLLGDSALYLCASSLAVAGVSDTQYFGPGTRLTVL.

Notes on this clone: One base away lies a much larger clone, so this may be a sequencing read error. The chain couples TRBV19 to TRBJ2-3; 7 nucleotides align to TRBD1. Trimming cost V 5 bases and J 1 base; bases outside gene matches: 0. CDR3 length: 13 amino acids. CDR1 LNHDA and CDR2 SQIVND come from the germline V gene (reference sequence). Here the CDR3 reads CASSGTGTDTQYF. In DNA, the CDR3 is TGTGCCAGTAGTGGGACAGGCACAGATACGCAGTATTTT.

The genes are TRBV11-2 and TRBJ2-7, with 7 bases identical to TRBD2. V trimming: 3 bases; J trimming: 0 bases; junction bases outside the gene matches: 5. The CDR3 loop spans 15 amino acids. Germline CDR1 reads SGHAT; CDR2 reads FQNNGV. The CDR3: CASSLSSGFSYEQYF. DNA for the CDR3: TGTGCCAGCAGCTTGTCTAGCGGCTTCTCCTACGAGCAGTACTTC.